This TCR beta chain appears in the sequencing data of a study of T cell responses to AZD1222 COVID-19 vaccine. The V and J ends lost 1 base and 13 bases respectively, with 17 bases between them. Germline loops: CDR1 LGHDT, CDR2 YNNKEL (reference sequence). The CDR3 extends over 15 amino acids. Profiling relied on immunoSEQ multiplex PCR, and the TCRdb table lists in-frame clones only, not all of them. Of 110,000 to 150,000 clones detected, around 90% appear once; the ten largest clones hold 3% to 3.5%. Study-wide results and caveats: Clonal diversity was possibly underestimated, and the donors were mostly white British, with more females.

This clone was detected once. The antigen is unknown. V gene TRBV3-1 (or the pseudogene TRBV3-2) combines with J gene TRBJ1-6; TRBD1 is a possible D gene (5 bases). This TCR came from an adult who received the AZD1222 COVID-19 vaccine. The specimen was peripheral blood, collected 28 days after the second AZD1222 dose. CDR3 bases: TGTGCCAGCAGCCAAGGCCTCCCGGGGCCGAATCCCCTCCACTTT. Amino acid sequence: CASSQGLPGPNPLHF.